This TCR beta chain was identified in a study of T cell changes during pregnancy in multiple sclerosis. Clones were read by immunoSEQ multiplex PCR, and TCRdb kept only the in-frame ones, dropping some. The table records about 60,000 clones, roughly nine tenths of them present only once. This clone was seen a handful of times. Germline V gene sequence: CDR1 SGHTA, CDR2 FQGNSA. This CDR3 region has 13 residues. The V and J ends lost 5 bases and 5 bases respectively, with 12 bases between them. Sequenced material: peripheral blood, taken before pregnancy. This chain joins TRBV7-2 and TRBJ2-5; tentatively, D is TRBD2 (5 bases). This receptor was identified in a female donor with multiple sclerosis, enrolled in a pregnancy study. Written as DNA, the CDR3 is TGTGCCAGCAGCCAAAGACTAACGGAGACCCAGTACTTC. Translating it yields CASSQRLTETQYF.